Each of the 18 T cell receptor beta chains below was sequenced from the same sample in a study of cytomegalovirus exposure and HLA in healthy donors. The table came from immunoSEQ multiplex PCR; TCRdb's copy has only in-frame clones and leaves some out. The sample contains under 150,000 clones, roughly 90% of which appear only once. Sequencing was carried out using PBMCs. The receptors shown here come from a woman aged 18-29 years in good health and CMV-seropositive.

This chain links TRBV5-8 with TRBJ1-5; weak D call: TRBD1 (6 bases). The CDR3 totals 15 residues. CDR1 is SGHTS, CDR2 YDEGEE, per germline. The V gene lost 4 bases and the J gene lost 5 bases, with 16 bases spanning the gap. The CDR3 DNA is TGTGCCAGCAGCCCGGGACATACGAGGGATCAGCCCCAGCATTTT. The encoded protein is CASSPGHTRDQPQHF.

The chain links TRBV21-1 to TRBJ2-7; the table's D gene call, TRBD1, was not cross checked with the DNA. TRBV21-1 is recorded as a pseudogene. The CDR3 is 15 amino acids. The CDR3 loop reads CASSKEDRDVYEQYF. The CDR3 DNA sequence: TGTGCCAGCAGCAAAGAGGACAGGGACGTCTACGAGCAGTACTTC.

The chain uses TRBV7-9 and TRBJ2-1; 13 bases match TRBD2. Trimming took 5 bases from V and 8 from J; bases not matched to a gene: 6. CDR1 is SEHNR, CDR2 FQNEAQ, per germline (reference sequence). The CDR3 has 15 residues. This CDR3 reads CASSPGLAGVYEQFF. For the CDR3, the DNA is TGTGCCAGCAGCCCTGGACTAGCGGGAGTCTATGAGCAGTTCTTC.

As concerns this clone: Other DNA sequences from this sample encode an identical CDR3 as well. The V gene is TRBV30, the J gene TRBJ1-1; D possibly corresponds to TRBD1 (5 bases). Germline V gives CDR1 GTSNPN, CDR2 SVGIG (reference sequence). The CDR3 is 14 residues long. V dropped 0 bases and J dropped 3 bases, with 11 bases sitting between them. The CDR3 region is CAWSVPPRDTEAFF. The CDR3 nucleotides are TGTGCCTGGAGTGTACCTCCCAGGGACACTGAAGCTTTCTTT.

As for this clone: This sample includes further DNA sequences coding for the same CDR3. CDR3 protein: CASSIRGNQPQHF. CDR3 bases: TGTGCCAGCAGCATCCGTGGCAATCAGCCCCAGCATTTT. J is TRBJ1-5 and V is TRBV7-2; unclear D gene. Germline values: CDR1 SGHTA, CDR2 FQGNSA. V was clipped by 5 bases and J by 2 bases, with 7 bases between them. The CDR3 sequence is 13 residues long.

The CDR3, as DNA: TGTGCCAGCAAGCGGGACAGGGGGAACCCCAACTATGGCTACACCTTC. Its translation: CASKRDRGNPNYGYTF. V usage is TRBV2 and J usage is TRBJ1-2; 11 bases agree with TRBD1. The CDR3 spans 16 residues. CDR1 and CDR2 (germline): SNHLY, FYNNEI. The J segment lost 2 bases and the V segment lost 7 bases, leaving 9 bases of the junction unmatched.

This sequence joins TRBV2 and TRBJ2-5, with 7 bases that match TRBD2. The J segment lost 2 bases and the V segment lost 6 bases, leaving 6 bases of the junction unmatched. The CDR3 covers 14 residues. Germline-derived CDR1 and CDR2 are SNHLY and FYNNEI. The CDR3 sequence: CASSRSGAQETQYF. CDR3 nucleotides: TGTGCCAGCAGCAGGAGCGGGGCACAAGAGACCCAGTACTTC.

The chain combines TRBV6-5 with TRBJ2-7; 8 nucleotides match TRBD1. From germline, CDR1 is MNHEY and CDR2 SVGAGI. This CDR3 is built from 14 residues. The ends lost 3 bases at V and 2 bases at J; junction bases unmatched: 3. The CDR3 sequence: CASSYDRGAYEQYF. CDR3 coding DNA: TGTGCCAGCAGTTATGACAGGGGCGCCTACGAGCAGTACTTC.

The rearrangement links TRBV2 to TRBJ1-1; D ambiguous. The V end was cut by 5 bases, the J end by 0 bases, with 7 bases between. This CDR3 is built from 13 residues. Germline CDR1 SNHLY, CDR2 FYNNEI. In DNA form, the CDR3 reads TGTGCCAGCAGTAAACAGATGAACACTGAAGCTTTCTTT. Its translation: CASSKQMNTEAFF. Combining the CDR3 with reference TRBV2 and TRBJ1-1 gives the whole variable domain EPEVTQTPSHQVTQMGQEVILRCVPISNHLYFYWYRQILGQKVEFLVSFYNNEISEKSEIFDDQFSVERPDGSNFTLKIRSTKLEDSAMYFCASSKQMNTEAFFGQGTRLTVV.

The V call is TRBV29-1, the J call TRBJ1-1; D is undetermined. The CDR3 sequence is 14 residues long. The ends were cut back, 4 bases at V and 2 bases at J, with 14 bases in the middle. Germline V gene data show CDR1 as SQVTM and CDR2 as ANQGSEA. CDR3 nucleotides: TGCAGCGTTGTTCTCGCACTTCCAAACACTGAAGCTTTCTTT. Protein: CSVVLALPNTEAFF. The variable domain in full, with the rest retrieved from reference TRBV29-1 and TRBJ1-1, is SAVISQKPSRDICQRGTSLTIQCQVDSQVTMMFWYRQQPGQSLTLIATANQGSEATYESGFVIDKFPISRPNLTFSTLTVSNMSPEDSSIYLCSVVLALPNTEAFFGQGTRLTVV.

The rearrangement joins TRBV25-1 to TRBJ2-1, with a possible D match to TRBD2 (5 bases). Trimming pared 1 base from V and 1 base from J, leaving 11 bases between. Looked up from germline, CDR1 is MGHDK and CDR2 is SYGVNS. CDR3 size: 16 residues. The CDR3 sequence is CASSELLDPSYNEQFF. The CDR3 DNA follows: TGTGCCAGCAGTGAATTACTAGACCCTTCCTACAATGAGCAGTTCTTC.

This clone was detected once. Here the CDR3 reads CATSRDGTGPEKLFF. CDR3 coding DNA: TGTGCCACCAGCAGAGATGGGACAGGGCCAGAAAAACTGTTTTTT. This chain joins TRBV15 and TRBJ1-4, with 9 bases identical to TRBD1. Germline V CDR1 and CDR2: LNHNV, YYDKDF (reference sequence). V dropped 0 bases and J dropped 8; count of bases not matched to a gene: 4. This CDR3 contains 15 residues.

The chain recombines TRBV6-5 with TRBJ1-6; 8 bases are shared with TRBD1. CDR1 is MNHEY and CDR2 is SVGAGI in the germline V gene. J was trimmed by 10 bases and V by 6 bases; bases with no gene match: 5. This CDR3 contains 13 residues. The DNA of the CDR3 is TGTGCCAGCAGCCGAACAGGGGGATCACCCCTCCACTTT. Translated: CASSRTGGSPLHF.

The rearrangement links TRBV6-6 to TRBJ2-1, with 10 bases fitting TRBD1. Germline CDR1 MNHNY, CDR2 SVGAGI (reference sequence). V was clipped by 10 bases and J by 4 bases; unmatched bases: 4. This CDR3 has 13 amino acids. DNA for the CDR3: TGTGCCACCGGGACAGGGGAGTACAATGAGCAGTTCTTC. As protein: CATGTGEYNEQFF.

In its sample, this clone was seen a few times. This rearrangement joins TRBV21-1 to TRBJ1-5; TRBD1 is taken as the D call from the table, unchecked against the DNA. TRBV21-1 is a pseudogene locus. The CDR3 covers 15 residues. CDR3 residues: CASSKTGRSNQPQHF. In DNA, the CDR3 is TGTGCCAGCAGCAAGACAGGGAGAAGCAATCAGCCCCAGCATTTT.

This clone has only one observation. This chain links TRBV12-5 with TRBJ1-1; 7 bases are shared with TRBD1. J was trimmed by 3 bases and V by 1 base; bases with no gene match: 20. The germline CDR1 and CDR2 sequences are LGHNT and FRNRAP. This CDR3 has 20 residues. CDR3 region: CASGLAQKDRTLSRHTEAFF. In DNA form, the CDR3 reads TGTGCTAGTGGTTTGGCCCAGAAGGACAGGACATTGTCCCGCCACACTGAAGCTTTCTTT.

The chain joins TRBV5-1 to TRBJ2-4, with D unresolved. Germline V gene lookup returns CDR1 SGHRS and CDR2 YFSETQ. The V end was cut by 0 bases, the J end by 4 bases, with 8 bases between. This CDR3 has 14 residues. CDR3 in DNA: TGCGCCAGCAGCTTGGTGGCAGGAAAAAACATTCAGTACTTC. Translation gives CASSLVAGKNIQYF.

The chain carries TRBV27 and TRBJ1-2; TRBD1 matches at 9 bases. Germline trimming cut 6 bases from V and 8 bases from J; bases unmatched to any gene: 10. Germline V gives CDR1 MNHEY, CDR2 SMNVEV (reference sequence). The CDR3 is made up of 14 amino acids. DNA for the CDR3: TGTGCCAGCAGCTTTACAGGGGGCAGAGGAGGCTACACCTTC. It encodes CASSFTGGRGGYTF.